These 22 T cell receptor beta chains share one sample of origin, sequenced in a study of cytomegalovirus exposure and HLA in healthy donors. Vbeta (60) and Jbeta (13) primers were used in the PCR. Assay: immunoSEQ multiplex PCR; the TCRdb copy retains only in-frame clones and omits some. The data show some 200,000 clones, about 74% seen once. Sequencing was done on a sample of PBMCs. The receptors come from a man between 35 and 55 years old in good health and CMV-seronegative.

This rearrangement joins TRBV7-3 to TRBJ1-1; 7 bases map to TRBD1. The CDR3 totals 13 residues. V was pared by 5 bases and J by 10 bases, with 10 bases of the junction left unmatched. CDR1 and CDR2 (germline): SGHTA, FQGTGA. CDR3: CASSPGGGGGAFF. The CDR3 region has the DNA TGTGCCAGCAGCCCCGGAGGGGGCGGAGGAGCTTTCTTT. Together with reference TRBV7-3 and TRBJ1-1, the CDR3 gives the full variable domain: GAGVSQTPSNKVTEKGKYVELRCDPISGHTALYWYRQSLGQGPEFLIYFQGTGAADDSGLPNDRFFAVRPEGSVSTLKIQRTERGDSAVYLCASSPGGGGGAFFGQGTRLTVV.

The chain links TRBV30 to TRBJ1-2; D not certain. The CDR3 runs to 13 residues. The V and J ends lost 4 bases and 4 bases respectively, with 13 bases between them. The germline CDR1 and CDR2 sequences are GTSNPN and SVGIG (reference sequence). CDR3 DNA sequence: TGTGCCTGGAACAGTGACCGAAGCTATGGCTACACCTTC. Protein: CAWNSDRSYGYTF.

This chain uses TRBV7-6 with TRBJ1-4; 7 positions agree with TRBD1. CDR1 SGHVS and CDR2 FNYEAQ come from the germline V gene. CDR3 length: 15 residues. The J segment lost 7 bases and the V segment lost 2 bases, leaving 7 bases of the junction unmatched. This CDR3 is CASSLKTGVGEKLFF. The CDR3 bases are TGTGCCAGCAGCTTAAAAACAGGGGTTGGTGAAAAACTGTTTTTT.

This chain joins TRBV9 and TRBJ2-3; TRBD1 matches 7 bases. With V trimmed by 4 bases and J by 2 bases, 4 bases remained unmatched. Germline lookup yields CDR1 SGDLS and CDR2 YYNGEE. CDR3 length equals 14 residues. In DNA form, the CDR3 reads TGTGCCAGCAGCATCGGGACAGCCACAGATACGCAGTATTTT. Translation gives CASSIGTATDTQYF.

This rearrangement joins TRBV9 to TRBJ2-2, with D possibly being TRBD2 (6 bases). Deletions cut 4 bases from V and 9 bases from J, with 22 bases between. CDR3 length equals 16 residues. Germline V lookup: CDR1 SGDLS, CDR2 YYNGEE. The CDR3, as DNA: TGTGCCAGCAGCCCGTCGGCGGGGATGGGGTCCCGGGAGCTGTTTTTT. Protein product: CASSPSAGMGSRELFF.

This chain links TRBV7-9 with TRBJ2-2, with 10 bases fitting TRBD1. The V gene's germline CDR1 is SEHNR and CDR2 FQNEAQ (reference sequence). J lost 6 bases, V lost 5 bases, and 9 bases had no gene match. This CDR3 is built from 16 residues. This CDR3 reads CASSPGTGAHAGELFF. The CDR3 DNA follows: TGTGCCAGCAGCCCCGGGACAGGGGCCCATGCCGGGGAGCTGTTTTTT. The variable domain in full, with the rest retrieved from reference TRBV7-9 and TRBJ2-2, is DTGVSQNPRHKITKRGQNVTFRCDPISEHNRLYWYRQTLGQGPEFLTYFQNEAQLEKSRLLSDRFSAERPKGSFSTLEIQRTEQGDSAMYLCASSPGTGAHAGELFFGEGSRLTVL.

This clone was seen once. DNA of the CDR3: TGTGCCAGCAGTTCTGGGACTAGCGGCGCAGTGGGGGATACGCAGTATTTT. Translating it yields CASSSGTSGAVGDTQYF. This chain uses TRBV7-3 with TRBJ2-3, with 11 bases identical to TRBD2. V shed 6 bases and J 6 bases; nucleotides not matched to a gene: 14. The CDR3 consists of 17 residues. Per the germline V gene, CDR1 is SGHTA and CDR2 is FQGTGA. The full variable domain, in which reference TRBV7-3 and TRBJ2-3 provide the parts outside the CDR3, is GAGVSQTPSNKVTEKGKYVELRCDPISGHTALYWYRQSLGQGPEFLIYFQGTGAADDSGLPNDRFFAVRPEGSVSTLKIQRTERGDSAVYLCASSSGTSGAVGDTQYFGPGTRLTVL.

V and J are TRBV5-4 and TRBJ2-5; TRBD2 matches at 7 bases. Germline V CDR1 and CDR2: SGHNT, YYREEE (reference sequence). The junction had 16 bases not matched to a gene; V was cut back by 0 bases and J by 5 bases. The CDR3 extends over 18 amino acids. CDR3 residues: CASSLGPSGARRVETQYF. The DNA for the CDR3 is TGTGCCAGCAGCTTGGGGCCTAGCGGAGCCAGACGGGTGGAGACCCAGTACTTC.

This clone was seen only a few times. The chain has TRBV5-5 and TRBJ1-5; D is undetermined. The CDR3 is made up of 13 amino acids. Germline CDR1 and CDR2: SGHKS and YYEKEE (reference sequence). The V and J ends lost 1 base and 7 bases respectively, with 9 bases between them. The CDR3 protein is CASSLRDGQPQHF. CDR3 nucleotides: TGTGCCAGCAGCTTGCGGGATGGCCAGCCCCAGCATTTT.

The chain links TRBV11-2 to TRBJ2-5, with 7 positions matching TRBD2. The CDR3 is made up of 15 amino acids. Germline V gene sequence: CDR1 SGHAT, CDR2 FQNNGV. V shed 1 base and J 5 bases; nucleotides not matched to a gene: 7. CDR3 in amino acids: CASSLGGGPGETQYF. The CDR3 DNA follows: TGTGCCAGCAGCTTAGGGGGAGGGCCCGGTGAGACCCAGTACTTC.

V and J are TRBV13 and TRBJ1-3; TRBD1 aligns across 7 bases. After removal of 5 bases from V and 4 bases from J, the junction contained 11 bases not matched to a gene. CDR1 is PRHDT and CDR2 is FYEKMQ in the germline V gene (reference sequence). The CDR3 is made up of 16 amino acids. This CDR3 is CASSHGRGRRGNTIYF. The CDR3 coding sequence is TGTGCCAGCAGCCATGGTAGGGGGCGAAGAGGAAACACCATATATTTT. Full variable domain (remainder filled in from reference TRBV13 and TRBJ1-3): AAGVIQSPRHLIKEKRETATLKCYPIPRHDTVYWYQQGPGQDPQFLISFYEKMQSDKGSIPDRFSAQQFSDYHSELNMSSLELGDSALYFCASSHGRGRRGNTIYFGEGSWLTVV.

The gene calls are TRBV7-9 and TRBJ2-5; TRBD1 is a possible D gene (5 bases). Germline-derived CDR1 and CDR2 are SEHNR and FQNEAQ (reference sequence). V dropped 2 bases and J dropped 1 base, with 8 bases sitting between them. There are 14 residues in the CDR3. CDR3 loop: CASSLRQPQETQYF. CDR3 DNA: TGTGCCAGCAGCTTACGACAGCCCCAAGAGACCCAGTACTTC.

This chain uses TRBV7-3 with TRBJ2-5; TRBD1 agrees at 7 bases. The CDR3 length is 16 residues. The trim removed 2 bases at V and 4 bases at J, leaving 10 bases unmatched. Looked up from germline, CDR1 is SGHTA and CDR2 is FQGTGA. The chain's CDR3 is CASSLSPVQGTETQYF. The CDR3, as DNA: TGTGCCAGCAGCTTATCGCCGGTACAGGGGACAGAGACCCAGTACTTC.

The gene calls are TRBV2 and TRBJ2-5; TRBD2 matches at 8 bases. Gene TRBJ2-7 matches the end of the DNA better, so the J call may be wrong. Germline CDR1 SNHLY, CDR2 FYNNEI. The CDR3 is made up of 15 amino acids. The CDR3 nucleotides are TGTGCCAGCAACCCCTCGGGAGGGGCCGCCTACGAGCAGTACTTC. The encoded protein is CASNPSGGAAYEQYF.

This clone was observed once. This chain links TRBV30 with TRBJ2-1; no clear D gene. CDR3 size: 14 residues. Trimming removed 1 base from V and 0 bases from J, with 7 bases in between. Germline V gene data show CDR1 as GTSNPN and CDR2 as SVGIG (reference sequence). DNA for the CDR3: TGTGCCTGGAGTGACTCGAGCTCCTACAATGAGCAGTTCTTC. This gives the protein CAWSDSSSYNEQFF.

In its sample, this clone was seen a few times. The chain combines TRBV7-9 with TRBJ1-6; 7 bases agree with TRBD1. The germline V gene has CDR1 SEHNR and CDR2 FQNEAQ (reference sequence). CDR3 length: 13 amino acids. V trimming: 4 bases; J trimming: 9 bases; junction bases outside the gene matches: 3. The CDR3 bases are TGTGCCAGCAGCTCGGGACAGCCTTCACCCCTCCACTTT. This translates into CASSSGQPSPLHF. The entire variable domain, with the rest obtained from reference TRBV7-9 and TRBJ1-6, is as follows: DTGVSQNPRHKITKRGQNVTFRCDPISEHNRLYWYRQTLGQGPEFLTYFQNEAQLEKSRLLSDRFSAERPKGSFSTLEIQRTEQGDSAMYLCASSSGQPSPLHFGNGTRLTVT.

This rearrangement joins TRBV9 to TRBJ2-5, with a weak D call TRBD2 (5 bases). The germline V gene encodes CDR1 SGDLS and CDR2 YYNGEE. The V end was cut by 4 bases, the J end by 3 bases, with 13 bases between. The CDR3 covers 14 residues. CDR3 protein: CASSPYEGEETQYF. Here the CDR3 DNA reads TGTGCCAGCAGCCCTTATGAGGGAGAAGAGACCCAGTACTTC.

The CDR3 DNA is TGTGCCAGCAGCTTAAGGGACAGGGGGCGGGGGCCGCATGGCTACACCTTC. Translating it yields CASSLRDRGRGPHGYTF. The chain employs TRBV7-9 and TRBJ1-2, with TRBD1 matching 12 bases. Germline lookup yields CDR1 SEHNR and CDR2 FQNEAQ (reference sequence). The length of the CDR3 is 17 residues. The junction had 10 bases not matched to a gene; V was cut back by 2 bases and J by 6 bases.

The chain couples TRBV6-5 to TRBJ2-3, with a weak D call TRBD1 (5 bases). The CDR3 contains 14 residues. Germline assignment: CDR1 MNHEY and CDR2 SVGAGI. V was pared by 6 bases and J by 1 base, with 11 bases between. CDR3: CASRVTGGTDTQYF. The CDR3, as DNA: TGTGCCAGCAGGGTTACAGGAGGCACAGATACGCAGTATTTT.

The chain links TRBV7-3 to TRBJ2-1; 11 bases agree with TRBD2. CDR3 size: 15 residues. CDR1 and CDR2 from the germline V gene are SGHTA and FQGTGA. V lost 3 bases, J lost 9 bases, and 7 bases stayed unmatched. The CDR3 region is CASSFSGRVTGEQFF. For the CDR3, the DNA is TGTGCCAGCAGCTTTAGCGGGAGGGTAACGGGTGAGCAGTTCTTC.

V and J are TRBV23-1 and TRBJ1-2, with TRBD1 matching 11 bases. TRBV23-1 belongs to the ORF category, with a function that is uncertain. The V gene end was trimmed by 4 bases and the J gene end by 3 bases; junction bases not matched to a gene: 7. CDR3 size: 16 residues. This chain's CDR3 is CASSPVGQGEDYGYTF. The CDR3 region has the DNA TGCGCCAGCAGTCCTGTGGGACAGGGGGAAGACTATGGCTACACCTTC.

This clone was counted a single time. The chain employs TRBV4-2 and TRBJ2-1, with D possibly being TRBD2 (6 bases). V dropped 4 bases and J dropped 0 bases, with 10 bases sitting between them. This CDR3 region has 15 residues. Germline CDR1 reads LGHNA; CDR2 reads YNFKEQ. DNA for the CDR3: TGTGCCAGCAGCCCTGAGGAGGGCTCCTACAATGAGCAGTTCTTC. Protein: CASSPEEGSYNEQFF.